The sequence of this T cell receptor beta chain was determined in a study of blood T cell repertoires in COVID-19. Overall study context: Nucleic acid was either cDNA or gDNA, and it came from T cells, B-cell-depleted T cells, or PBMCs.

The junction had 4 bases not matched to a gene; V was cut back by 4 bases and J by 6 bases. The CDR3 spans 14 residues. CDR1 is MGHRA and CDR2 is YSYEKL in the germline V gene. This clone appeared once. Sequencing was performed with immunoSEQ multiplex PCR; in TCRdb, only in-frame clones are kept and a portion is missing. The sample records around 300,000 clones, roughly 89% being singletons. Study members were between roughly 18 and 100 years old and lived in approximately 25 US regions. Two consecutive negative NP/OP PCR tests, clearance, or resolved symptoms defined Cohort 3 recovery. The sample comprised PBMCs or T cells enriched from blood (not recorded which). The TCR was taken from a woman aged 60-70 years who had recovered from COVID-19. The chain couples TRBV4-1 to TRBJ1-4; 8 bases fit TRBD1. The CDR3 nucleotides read TGCGCCAGCAGCCCTGGACAGGGTTATGAAAAACTGTTTTTT. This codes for CASSPGQGYEKLFF.